This TCR beta chain derives from a study of blood T cell repertoires in COVID-19. Turning to the study itself: Sites in the United States, Italy and Spain provided acute and convalescent COVID-19 samples. T cells, B-cell-depleted T cells, or PBMCs supplied cDNA or gDNA.

Germline CDR1 SQVTM, CDR2 ANQGSEA. The CDR3 consists of 13 residues. Trimming cost V 6 bases and J 5 bases, with 14 bases left between them. Original analysis: Reference gene primer amplification gave nucleated cell count estimates. Here immunoSEQ multiplex PCR was the method, and the copy in TCRdb shows in-frame clones only, minus some. That table is the source of V, J and clone size, and D and trimming were worked out from the DNA. This table has 20,000 to 30,000 clones, roughly 88% appearing once. In this sample, this clone turned up once. The chain joins TRBV29-1 to TRBJ2-1, with a tentative D call TRBD1 (5 bases). The receptor comes from a human donor with active COVID-19. The donor label of this sample is uncertain. The sequenced sample consisted of peripheral blood. CDR3 in amino acids: CSVVWGLNNEQFF. In DNA, the CDR3 is TGCAGCGTGGTTTGGGGCTTGAACAATGAGCAGTTCTTC.